This T cell receptor beta chain was recorded in a study of blood T cells in healthy people across ages. Whole-study results and caveats: Older age coincided with a roughly linear decline in TCR beta diversity per million T cells.

A second PCR, run for about 7 to 12 cycles, used a sample-barcoded 5' primer plus a J-beta primer mix. TCRdb processed the 5' RACE reads anew with MiXCR; each CDR3 protein has one entry. Of 1,500,000 or so distinct CDR3 sequences detected, under 55% appear once; the ten largest clones hold roughly 3.7%. CDR3 size: 17 residues. V shed 4 bases, J shed 5 bases, and the junction held 14 bases outside the gene matches. Germline V CDR1 and CDR2: SGHAT, FQNNGV. The authors extracted at least 5 micrograms of total RNA per sample. In the case of this clonotype: Antigen: not known.

This TCR came from a woman aged 18-29 years in good health. The chain links TRBV11-2 to TRBJ2-1; TRBD2 matches at 7 bases. Sequencing input: blood. For the CDR3, the DNA is TGTGCCAGCAGCTGGTGGCCCGGGCGGGAGAAGCACAATGAGCAGTTCTTC. Protein sequence: CASSWWPGREKHNEQFF.